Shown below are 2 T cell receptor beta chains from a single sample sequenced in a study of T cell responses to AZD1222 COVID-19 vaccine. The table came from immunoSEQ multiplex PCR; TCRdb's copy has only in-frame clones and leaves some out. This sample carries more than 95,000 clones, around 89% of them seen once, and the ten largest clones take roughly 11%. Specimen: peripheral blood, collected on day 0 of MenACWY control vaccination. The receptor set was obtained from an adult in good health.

DNA for the CDR3: TGTGCCAGCTCACCAAACACAGTTGCAACTAATGAAAAACTGTTTTTT. Translation gives CASSPNTVATNEKLFF. The V and J genes are TRBV18 and TRBJ1-4; no firm D call. V was clipped by 2 bases and J by 0 bases, with 10 bases between them. CDR3 size: 16 residues. The germline V gene has CDR1 KGHSH and CDR2 LQKENI.

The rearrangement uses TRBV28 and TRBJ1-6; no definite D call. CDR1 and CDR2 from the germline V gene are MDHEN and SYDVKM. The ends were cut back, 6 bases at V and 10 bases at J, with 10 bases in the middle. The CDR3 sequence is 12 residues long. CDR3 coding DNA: TGTGCCAGCAGCCAAAAGGGCTCACCCCTCCACTTT. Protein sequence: CASSQKGSPLHF.